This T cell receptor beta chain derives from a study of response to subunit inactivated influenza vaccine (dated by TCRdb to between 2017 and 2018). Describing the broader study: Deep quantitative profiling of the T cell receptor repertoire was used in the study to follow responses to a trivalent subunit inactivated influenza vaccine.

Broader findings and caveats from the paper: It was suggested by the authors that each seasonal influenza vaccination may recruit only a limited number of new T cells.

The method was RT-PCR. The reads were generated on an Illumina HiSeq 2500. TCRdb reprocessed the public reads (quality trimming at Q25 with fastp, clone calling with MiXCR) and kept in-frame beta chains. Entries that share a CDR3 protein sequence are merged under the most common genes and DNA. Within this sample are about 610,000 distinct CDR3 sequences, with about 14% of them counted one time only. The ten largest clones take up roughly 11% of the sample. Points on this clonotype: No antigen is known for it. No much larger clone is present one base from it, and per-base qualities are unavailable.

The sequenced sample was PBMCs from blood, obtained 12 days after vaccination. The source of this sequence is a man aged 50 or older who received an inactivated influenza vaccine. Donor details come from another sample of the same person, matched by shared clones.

The CDR3 protein is CASSTGPGQPNYGYTF. The sequenced DNA is TGCGCCAGCAGCACCGGCCCGGGACAGCCTAACTATGGCTACACCTTC. Recombination joined TRBV5-1 with TRBJ1-2, and TRBD1 aligns with 7 junction nucleotides. Measured from the cysteine to the phenylalanine, the CDR3 is 16 residues long. Only the CDR3 part of the read is kept: 48 bases, read in frame from the first base. The germline V gene yields SGHRS for CDR1 and YFSETQ for CDR2. The germline V and J ends show losses of 4 bases and 0 bases respectively, and no gene match explains 9 bases of the junction.